This passage covers 8 T cell receptor beta chains from one sample sequenced in a study of CD8+CD57+ T cells in acquired aplastic anemia (dated by TCRdb to 2016 to 2019). Reads for this sample came from an Illumina HiSeq 2000. Profiling of TCR beta VDJ combinations and CDR3 sequences used genomic DNA as the template. TCRdb's own reprocessing of the public reads used fastp at Q25 and MiXCR and kept productive beta chains. CDR3 protein sequences are deduplicated, and each keeps its most common genes and DNA. Present in this sample are approximately 300,000 distinct CDR3 sequences, about 50% of which were seen just once. The ten most abundant clones make up roughly 1.2% of the sample. Flow cytometry had shown CD8+CD57+ cell expansion in the patients selected for sequencing. Input material: sorted CD4+, CD8+, or CD8+CD57+ T cells (not recorded which) from PBMCs. These receptors came from a human donor with aplastic anemia.

The chain links TRBV19 to TRBJ1-1; perhaps TRBD1 as D (6 bases). CDR3 size: 13 residues. Germline V gene data show CDR1 as LNHDA and CDR2 as SQIVND (reference sequence). Trimming took off 3 bases at V and 8 bases at J, with 13 bases between the two ends. This CDR3 is CASSIMGGQEAFF. DNA for the CDR3: TGTGCCAGTAGTATCATGGGGGGCCAAGAAGCTTTCTTT. Looking up the rest from reference TRBV19 and TRBJ1-1 gives the full variable domain: DGGITQSPKYLFRKEGQNVTLSCEQNLNHDAMYWYRQDPGQGLRLIYYSQIVNDFQKGDIAEGYSVSREKKESFPLTVTSAQKNPTAFYLCASSIMGGQEAFFGQGTRLTVV.

The chain links TRBV6-6 to TRBJ2-5; the D gene could be TRBD1 or TRBD2 (6 bases each). The CDR3 has 14 residues. Germline lookup yields CDR1 MNHNY and CDR2 SVGAGI (reference sequence). The V end lost 5 bases, the J end lost 5 bases, and 15 bases lay between the germline ends. CDR3 amino acids: CASSDGRGHETQYF. The CDR3 DNA reads TGTGCCAGCAGTGATGGTCGGGGGCACGAGACCCAGTACTTC.

This chain joins TRBV25-1 and TRBJ2-1, with 8 bases lining up with TRBD2. After removal of 4 bases from V and 10 bases from J, the junction contained 6 bases not matched to a gene. Germline-derived CDR1 and CDR2 are MGHDK and SYGVNS. This CDR3 spans 13 amino acids. DNA of the CDR3: TGTGCCAGCAGTGCTATTTTAGCGGGGGAGCAGTTCTTC. It specifies CASSAILAGEQFF.

This clonotype is a singleton in its sample. This chain uses TRBV9 with TRBJ2-7, with TRBD2 as a possible D gene (6 bases). CDR3 length: 16 residues. V was clipped by 3 bases and J by 0 bases, with 16 bases between them. The germline V gene encodes CDR1 SGDLS and CDR2 YYNGEE. CDR3 sequence: CASSASGVQYSYEQYF. CDR3 nucleotide sequence: TGTGCCAGCAGCGCTTCGGGGGTCCAGTACTCCTACGAGCAGTACTTC.

This clonotype was counted many times. This chain links TRBV5-5 with TRBJ2-1, with a possible D match to TRBD1 (6 bases). This CDR3 comprises 17 residues. The germline V and J ends were trimmed by 3 bases and 4 bases, with 20 bases remaining between them. The germline CDR1 and CDR2 sequences are SGHKS and YYEKEE (reference sequence). The CDR3 nucleotides read TGTGCCAGCAGCTATGGACAGCCCTACGCGCTATACAATGAGCAGTTCTTC. It yields the protein CASSYGQPYALYNEQFF.

This clonotype was detected ten times or more. The chain has TRBV5-1 and TRBJ2-3; possible D gene TRBD2, 6 bases. This CDR3 is built from 14 residues. Germline V CDR1 and CDR2: SGHRS, YFSETQ. V gave up 0 bases and J gave up 6 bases, with 11 bases separating them. The CDR3 loop is CASSLAQGLDTQYF. DNA of the CDR3: TGCGCCAGCAGCTTGGCGCAGGGACTTGATACGCAGTATTTT.

The V gene is TRBV4-2, the J gene TRBJ1-6, with 7 bases matching TRBD1. V was clipped by 0 bases and J by 6 bases; unmatched bases: 5. This CDR3 has 16 amino acids. Per the germline V gene, CDR1 is LGHNA and CDR2 is YNFKEQ. The CDR3 DNA sequence: TGTGCCAGCAGCCAAGATGGGGACAGTTTTAATTCACCCCTCCACTTT. Amino acids: CASSQDGDSFNSPLHF.

V is TRBV7-9 and J is TRBJ1-5; tentative D call: TRBD1 (6 bases). Germline V gene sequence: CDR1 SEHNR, CDR2 FQNEAQ (reference sequence). CDR3 length equals 15 residues. V was clipped by 0 bases and J by 7 bases, with 13 bases between them. The CDR3 DNA reads TGTGCCAGCAGCTTAGCAACAGGGACGGGCCAGCCCCAGCATTTT. This translates into CASSLATGTGQPQHF.